This section outlines one TCR beta chain sequence together with its context. TCRdb's copy holds only in-frame clones and misses some; the assay was immunoSEQ multiplex PCR. The table shows around 250,000 clones, with 80% to 90% occurring only once. This entry comes from a study of blood T cell repertoires in COVID-19. The CDR3 is 16 residues long. Trimming removed 5 bases at V and 3 bases at J, with 19 bases between. Germline CDR1 SGHTA, CDR2 FQGTGA. Individuals aged about 18 to 89 years were recruited from some 26 US areas. Within 2 weeks before study entry, exposed participants met a COVID-19 case. The chain is built from TRBV7-3 and TRBJ1-2; a possible D gene is TRBD1 (5 bases). The material sequenced was PBMCs or T cells enriched from blood (not recorded which). This TCR was recovered from a middle-aged woman who had been exposed to COVID-19. CDR3 region: CASSPRYGGDDYGYTF. The CDR3 bases are TGTGCCAGCAGCCCCCGCTATGGAGGGGATGACTATGGCTACACCTTC.